This T cell receptor beta chain was obtained from a study of blood T cell repertoires in COVID-19. As for the study in general: The United States, Italy and Spain supplied acute and convalescent COVID-19 samples.

The CDR3 spans 14 residues. V was trimmed by 3 bases and J by 6 bases, leaving 15 bases between them. CDR1 is SGHNT, CDR2 YENEEA, per germline. Original processing notes: Nucleated cell counts were estimated from reference gene primer amplification. Generated by immunoSEQ multiplex PCR, the TCRdb table keeps only in-frame clones and is missing some. D and trimming were read from the DNA, whereas the V and J calls and clone size are those reported in that table. The sample yields approximately 74,000 clones, over 70% seen once. The sequence derives from a man aged 80 or over with active or convalescent COVID-19. Source material: peripheral blood. The chain uses TRBV11-3 and TRBJ2-7, with D possibly being TRBD1 (5 bases). CDR3 bases: TGTGCCAGCAGCTTGGGCAGGGCCCTGGGCGAGCAGTACTTC. This sequence encodes CASSLGRALGEQYF.